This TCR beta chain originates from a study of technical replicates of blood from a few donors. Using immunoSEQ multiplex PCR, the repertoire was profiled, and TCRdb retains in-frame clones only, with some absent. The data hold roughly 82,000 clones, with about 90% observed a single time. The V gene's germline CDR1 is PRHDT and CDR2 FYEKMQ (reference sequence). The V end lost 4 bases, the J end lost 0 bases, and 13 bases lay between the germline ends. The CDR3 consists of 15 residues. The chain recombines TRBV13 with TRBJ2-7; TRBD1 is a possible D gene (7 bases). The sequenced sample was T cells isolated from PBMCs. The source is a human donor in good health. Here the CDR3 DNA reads TGTGCCAGCAGCTGGAATCAGGGGGGCTCCTACGAGCAGTACTTC. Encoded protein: CASSWNQGGSYEQYF.